This TCR beta chain was captured in a study of T cells in women clearing cervical HPV infection. Across the whole study: Case blood was drawn when the lesion was first found; control blood after infection became undetectable.

A word on this clone: The read terminates 3 residues ahead of where the CDR3 ends, so the germline J gene completes it.

Here immunoSEQ multiplex PCR was the method, and the copy in TCRdb shows in-frame clones only, minus some. The sample has approximately 21,000 clones, and its top ten clones hold around 24%. The CDR3 runs to 15 residues. The germline V gene encodes CDR1 LNHDA and CDR2 SQIVND (reference sequence). The receptor was isolated from a woman between 18 and 70 years old with a cervical HPV16 infection that either progressed to CIN3+ or cleared (not recorded which). J is TRBJ1-1 and V is TRBV19; 9 nucleotides agree with TRBD1. Sample: blood buffy coat. The CDR3 DNA, read in part, is TGTGCCAGTAGTAGCGATTACCGGGACAGGGTTATG. This translates into CASSSDYRDRVM. From start to end, the CDR3 is CASSSDYRDRVMAFF.